Included here is one T cell receptor beta chain sequence, with context. Its binding antigen is unknown. No much larger clonotype is one base removed from it; base qualities were not supplied. TCRbeta CDR3 regions were amplified from genomic DNA using the immunoSEQ Assay, a bias-controlled multiplex PCR. The paper's processing steps were these. Within the assay, amplification of reference gene primers was used to estimate how many nucleated cells each sample contained. Sequence reads were collapsed and filtered to measure the absolute abundance of every unique TCRbeta CDR3 rearrangement. For each sample, productive Simpson clonality was calculated as the square root of Simpson's diversity index across productive rearrangements. This immuneACCESS table, as held by TCRdb, lists in-frame sequences with V and J called but not all clones. Of the missing ones, under half trace to an unresolved V gene in checked studies; the others have no known cause. V and J calls and clone size follow that table, whereas D and trimming were derived from the DNA. The sample table shows about 280,000 clones, and around nine tenths are seen once. 6% to 7% of the sample comes from the top ten.

In the prospective study, participants were roughly 18 to 89 years old, resided in about two dozen geographic areas of the United States, and were enrolled through a virtual design. In the prospective study, participants were assigned to cohorts based on the clinical history participants reported in a screening survey and a study questionnaire. Recovered participants in ImmuneRACE Cohort 3 were defined as having two consecutive negative NP/OP PCR tests, clearance from a healthcare professional, or resolution of symptoms. In the prospective study, whole blood, serum and a nasopharyngeal or oropharyngeal swab were collected from each participant by mobile phlebotomists. Additional blood draws and questionnaires over an approximately 2-month period could optionally be provided by prospective study participants. Before DNA extraction, blood samples from the prospective study were shipped at room temperature or frozen.

This specimen belongs to a study of blood T cell repertoires in COVID-19 (dated by TCRdb to about 2020). A note on the overall study: Samples from collaborators originated in the United States, Italy and Spain and spanned both the acute and convalescent phases of COVID-19. The material from the prospective study consisted of cDNA or gDNA derived from T cells, B-cell-depleted T cells, or PBMCs. Subjects who had been exposed to COVID-19, were actively infected with it, or had recovered from it provided the deeply sampled blood TCRbeta repertoires that made up the dataset. The repertoires were released in a freely available public database intended as a resource for research on the immune response to SARS-CoV-2. The samples were drawn from two sources: the first 160 participants of the ongoing ImmuneRACE study, and 950 to 1,500 subjects contributed by 6 global collaborators. A de-identified subject ID, COVID-19 status, age in years and sex were almost always included in the sample metadata. Where available, HLA class I and class II types were taken from metadata supplied by the sample provider and were not determined by assay-based typing. Study-wide findings and limitations: The amount of clinical and demographic metadata varied by source and participant and was provided uncurated.

The V and J ends are trimmed by 2 bases and 4 bases, leaving 11 bases between them. The CDR3 starts with the cysteine, ends with the phenylalanine, and has 14 residues. Only the CDR3 DNA stays, 42 bases, in frame from base 1. Sequences SNHLY (CDR1) and FYNNEI (CDR2) are obtained from the germline V gene. The rearrangement joined TRBV2 to TRBJ1-2; D gene: possibly TRBD1, on 5 matching bases. This TCR was sampled from a woman in her forties who had recovered from COVID-19. Sequenced material: PBMCs or T cells enriched from blood (not recorded which). The nucleotides read TGTGCCAGCAGTGAAAGGGGTCGGAGCTATGGCTACACCTTC. It specifies CASSERGRSYGYTF.